Listed below are T cell receptor beta chains from one sample, sequenced in a study of blood T cell repertoires in COVID-19. Using immunoSEQ multiplex PCR, the repertoire was profiled, and TCRdb retains in-frame clones only, with some absent. The sample lists 250,000 to 350,000 clones; around 89% were seen once. Sample: peripheral blood. Receptors originate from a woman aged 60-75 years with acute or convalescent COVID-19. Both conserved end residues are part of each CDR3. A D gene is named only where the DNA matches it firmly. Size tells how often a clone was seen (once, few, many) or the class of an expanded clone, and some rows leave it out.

V gene	clone size	J gene	D gene	CDR3 DNA	CDR3 protein
TRBV5-6	NA	TRBJ2-5	NA	TGTGCCAGCAGCTTGTGGTACAGAGAAGAGACCCAGTACTTC	CASSLWYREETQYF
TRBV28	NA	TRBJ2-6	NA	TGTGGTACCCTGATGAGCTCTGGGGCCAACGTCCTGACTTTC	CGTLMSSGANVLTF
TRBV2	NA	TRBJ1-4	NA	TGTGCCAGCAACAGGGACGAAAAACTGTTTTTT	CASNRDEKLFF
TRBV6-5	NA	TRBJ2-3	TRBD2	TGTGCCAGCAGTTACACGGGACTAGCGGGAGCAGATACGCAGTATTTT	CASSYTGLAGADTQYF
TRBV6-5	NA	TRBJ1-5	NA	TGTGCCAGCAGCCCCAACAGGAATAGCAATCAGCCCCAGCATTTT	CASSPNRNSNQPQHF
TRBV3-1/TRBV3-2	few	TRBJ1-2	NA	TGTGCCAGCAGCCCAGAGGGAGGGTCAGGAGGTGGCTACACCTTC	CASSPEGGSGGGYTF
TRBV7-8	NA	TRBJ1-6	TRBD1	TGTGCCAGTACGACAGGGCAGGGTTCACCCCTCCACTTT	CASTTGQGSPLHF
TRBV6-5	once	TRBJ1-4	TRBD1	TGTGCCAGCAGGAAGGACAGGGCAACTAATGAAAAACTGTTTTTT	CASRKDRATNEKLFF
TRBV6-5	NA	TRBJ1-2	NA	TGTGCCAGCAGTCAGGGATCTAACTATGGCTACACCTTC	CASSQGSNYGYTF
TRBV27	NA	TRBJ1-6	TRBD1	TGTGCCAGCAGTTTAGGGACAGGCTATTCACCCCTCCACTTT	CASSLGTGYSPLHF